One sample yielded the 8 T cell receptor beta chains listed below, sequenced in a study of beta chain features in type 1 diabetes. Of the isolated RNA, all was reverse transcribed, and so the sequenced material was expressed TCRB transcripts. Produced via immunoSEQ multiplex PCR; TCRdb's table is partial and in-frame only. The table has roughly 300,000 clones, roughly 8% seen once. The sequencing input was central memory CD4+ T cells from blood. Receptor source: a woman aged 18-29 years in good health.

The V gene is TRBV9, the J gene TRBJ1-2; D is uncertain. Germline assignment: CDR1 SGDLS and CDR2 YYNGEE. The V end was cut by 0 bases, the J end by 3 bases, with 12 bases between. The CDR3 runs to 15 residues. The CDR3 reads CASSVDPGWDYGYTF. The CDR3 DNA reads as TGTGCCAGCAGCGTAGATCCGGGCTGGGACTATGGCTACACCTTC. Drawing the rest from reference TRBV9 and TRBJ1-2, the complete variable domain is DSGVTQTPKHLITATGQRVTLRCSPRSGDLSVYWYQQSLDQGLQFLIQYYNGEERAKGNILERFSAQQFPDLHSELNLSSLELGDSALYFCASSVDPGWDYGYTFGSGTRLTVV.

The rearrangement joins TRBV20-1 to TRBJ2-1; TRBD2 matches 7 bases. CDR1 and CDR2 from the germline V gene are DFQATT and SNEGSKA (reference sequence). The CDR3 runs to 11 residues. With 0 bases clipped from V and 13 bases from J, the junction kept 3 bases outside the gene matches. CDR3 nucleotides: TGCAGTGCTAGAGATAGCGGGTTCCAGTTCTTC. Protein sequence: CSARDSGFQFF.

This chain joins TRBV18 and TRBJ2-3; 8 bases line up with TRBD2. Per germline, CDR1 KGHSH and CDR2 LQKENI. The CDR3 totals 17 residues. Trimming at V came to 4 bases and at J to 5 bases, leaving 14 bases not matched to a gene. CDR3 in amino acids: CASSHVYSGSGEDTQYF. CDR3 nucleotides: TGTGCCAGCTCACACGTTTACAGCGGGAGCGGTGAAGATACGCAGTATTTT.

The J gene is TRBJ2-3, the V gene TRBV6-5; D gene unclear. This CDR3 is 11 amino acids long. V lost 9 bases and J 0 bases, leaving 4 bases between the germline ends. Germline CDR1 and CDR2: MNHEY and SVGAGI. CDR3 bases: TGTGCCAGTTCTAGCACAGATACGCAGTATTTT. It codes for CASSSTDTQYF.

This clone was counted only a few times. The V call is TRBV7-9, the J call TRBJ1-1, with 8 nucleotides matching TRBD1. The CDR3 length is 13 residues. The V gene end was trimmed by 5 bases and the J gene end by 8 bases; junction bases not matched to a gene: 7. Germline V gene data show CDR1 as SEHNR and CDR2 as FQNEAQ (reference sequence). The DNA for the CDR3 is TGTGCCAGCAGCCGCGGGACAGGTCTCGAAGCTTTCTTT. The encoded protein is CASSRGTGLEAFF.

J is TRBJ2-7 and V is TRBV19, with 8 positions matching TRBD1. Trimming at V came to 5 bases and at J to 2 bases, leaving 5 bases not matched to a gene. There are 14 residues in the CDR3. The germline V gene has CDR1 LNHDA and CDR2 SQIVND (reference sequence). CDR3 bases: TGTGCCAGTAGTGCGATACAGGGGGCCTACGAGCAGTACTTC. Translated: CASSAIQGAYEQYF.

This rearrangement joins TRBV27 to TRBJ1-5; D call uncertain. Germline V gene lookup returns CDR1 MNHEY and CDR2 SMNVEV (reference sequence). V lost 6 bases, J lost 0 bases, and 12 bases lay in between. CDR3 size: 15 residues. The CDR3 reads CASSLLGYSNQPQHF. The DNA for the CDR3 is TGTGCCAGCAGCCTCCTGGGGTATAGCAATCAGCCCCAGCATTTT.

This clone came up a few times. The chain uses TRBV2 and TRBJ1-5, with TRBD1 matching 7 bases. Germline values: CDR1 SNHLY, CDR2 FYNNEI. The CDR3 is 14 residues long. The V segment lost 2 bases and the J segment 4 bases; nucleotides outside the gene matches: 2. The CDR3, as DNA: TGTGCCAGCAGTGAAACAGGGGCAAATCAGCCCCAGCATTTT. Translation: CASSETGANQPQHF.